This is a list of T cell receptor beta chains from one sample in a study of shared clonotypes between healthy human individuals. Repertoires were generated with immunoSEQ multiplex PCR, while TCRdb's copy carries only in-frame clones and drops some. The sample shows millions of clones, more than 90% of them seen only once. The sample comprised naive CD4+ T cells sorted from blood. Receptors were obtained from a man between 18 and 29 years old in good health. The CDR3 runs from the conserved cysteine through the conserved F or W.

CDR3 protein: CASSLRGSTNSPLHF
V gene: TRBV7-9
J gene: TRBJ1-6

CDR3 protein: CASSWGGNTEAFF
V gene: TRBV5-1
J gene: TRBJ1-1

CDR3 protein: CASTGLAGTSNEQFF
V gene: TRBV11-2
J gene: TRBJ2-1

CDR3 protein: CASSLGKPLSYEQYF
V gene: TRBV13
J gene: TRBJ2-7

CDR3 protein: CASSSGGLVDTQYF
V gene: TRBV5-1
J gene: TRBJ2-3

CDR3 protein: CASSAADPPDTQYF
V gene: TRBV9
J gene: TRBJ2-3

CDR3 protein: CASSFGPAGPYNSPLHF
V gene: TRBV7-7
J gene: TRBJ1-6

CDR3 protein: CASSYYRDRGNTIYF
V gene: TRBV7-9
J gene: TRBJ1-3

CDR3 protein: CASSLGTSGGARDTQYF
V gene: TRBV5-1
J gene: TRBJ2-3

CDR3 protein: CASSKAGTGGSNEQFF
V gene: TRBV27
J gene: TRBJ2-1

CDR3 protein: CASRKQGAQSTDTQYF
V gene: TRBV2
J gene: TRBJ2-3

CDR3 protein: CASSPGQVYEQYF
V gene: TRBV7-9
J gene: TRBJ2-7

CDR3 protein: CATQPGTDTEAFF
V gene: TRBV10-2
J gene: TRBJ1-1

CDR3 protein: CASSLAGRDRGYDEQFF
V gene: TRBV5-4
J gene: TRBJ2-1

CDR3 protein: CASSLLQGGEAFF
V gene: TRBV7-9
J gene: TRBJ1-1

CDR3 protein: CASSLWTGINQPQHF
V gene: TRBV7-2
J gene: TRBJ1-5

CDR3 protein: CASSQGLGTDTQYF
V gene: TRBV4-3
J gene: TRBJ2-3

CDR3 protein: CASSLAKGGATNEKLFF
V gene: TRBV7-9
J gene: TRBJ1-4

CDR3 protein: CASSQDRGLAGGQNEQFF
V gene: TRBV14
J gene: TRBJ2-1

CDR3 protein: CASSKASGYEQYF
V gene: TRBV19
J gene: TRBJ2-7

CDR3 protein: CSVQYEQYF
V gene: TRBV29-1
J gene: TRBJ2-7

CDR3 protein: CASSLSGPYEQYF
V gene: TRBV5-6
J gene: TRBJ2-7

CDR3 protein: CASSPGLAGDTQYF
V gene: TRBV5-1
J gene: TRBJ2-3

CDR3 protein: CASSPGRNTEAFF
V gene: TRBV18
J gene: TRBJ1-1